The 27 T cell receptor beta chains presented below share a single source sample, sequenced in a study of shared clonotypes between healthy human individuals. Clones were sequenced by immunoSEQ multiplex PCR, and TCRdb holds only the in-frame ones, with some missing. Of about 1.5 million clones detected, 98% appear once; the ten largest clones hold less than 0.55%. The source material was naive CD4+ T cells sorted from blood. The subset was: CD45RA+ positively selected. These receptors all come from a man aged 30 to 39 in good health.

This chain joins TRBV20-1 and TRBJ1-1; no reliable D call. This CDR3 contains 11 residues. V was clipped by 5 bases and J by 1 base, with 5 bases between them. From germline, CDR1 is DFQATT and CDR2 SNEGSKA (reference sequence). This chain's CDR3 is CSAGKNTEAFF. The CDR3, as DNA: TGCAGTGCTGGGAAGAACACTGAAGCTTTCTTT.

V and J are TRBV10-1 and TRBJ2-1; D not certain. Per the germline V gene, CDR1 is WNHNN and CDR2 is SYGVQD (reference sequence). V lost 3 bases and J 3 bases, leaving 9 bases between the germline ends. CDR3 length equals 14 residues. The CDR3 region is CASSDGRIYNEQFF. The CDR3, as DNA: TGCGCCAGCAGTGACGGCCGGATCTACAATGAGCAGTTCTTC.

The chain links TRBV5-1 to TRBJ2-3; perhaps TRBD1 as D (5 bases). Germline-derived CDR1 and CDR2 are SGHRS and YFSETQ. V was trimmed by 3 bases and J by 2 bases, leaving 16 bases between them. The CDR3 is made up of 16 amino acids. The CDR3 DNA reads as TGCGCCAGCAGCTCCAGGGTAGCTGGGGACACAGATACGCAGTATTTT. This sequence encodes CASSSRVAGDTDTQYF.

The V and J genes are TRBV9 and TRBJ2-5, with D tentatively TRBD1 or TRBD2 (6 bases each). The germline V gene has CDR1 SGDLS and CDR2 YYNGEE. This CDR3 is built from 17 residues. With 4 bases removed from V and 2 bases from J, the gap between germline ends came to 21 bases. For the CDR3, the DNA is TGTGCCAGCAGCTGGGGGCGGGATAGCGGACCACAAGAGACCCAGTACTTC. It encodes CASSWGRDSGPQETQYF. Full variable domain (remainder filled in from reference TRBV9 and TRBJ2-5): DSGVTQTPKHLITATGQRVTLRCSPRSGDLSVYWYQQSLDQGLQFLIQYYNGEERAKGNILERFSAQQFPDLHSELNLSSLELGDSALYFCASSWGRDSGPQETQYFGPGTRLLVL.

The V call is TRBV6-1, the J call TRBJ2-7; 10 nucleotides agree with TRBD2. The V segment lost 5 bases and the J segment 6 bases; nucleotides outside the gene matches: 4. Per the germline V gene, CDR1 is MNHNS and CDR2 is SASEGT. The CDR3 runs 13 residues. The CDR3 reads CASSPAGGPEQYF. DNA of the CDR3: TGTGCCAGCAGTCCAGCGGGAGGGCCCGAGCAGTACTTC.

The J gene is TRBJ2-2, the V gene TRBV11-2; D unresolved. Germline-derived CDR1 and CDR2 are SGHAT and FQNNGV. This CDR3 has 15 amino acids. Trimming cost V 6 bases and J 2 bases, with 13 bases left between them. This chain's CDR3 is CASSIAWRNTGELFF. Here the CDR3 DNA reads TGTGCCAGCAGTATAGCATGGCGAAACACCGGGGAGCTGTTTTTT.

This clone was recorded once. DNA for the CDR3: TGTGCCAGTAGTATAGTGGCCGCAAACTATGGCTACACCTTC. Protein product: CASSIVAANYGYTF. The chain uses TRBV19 and TRBJ1-2; no reliable D call. The germline V gene encodes CDR1 LNHDA and CDR2 SQIVND (reference sequence). V dropped 1 base and J dropped 2 bases, with 8 bases sitting between them. The CDR3 sequence is 14 residues long.

The genes are TRBV19 and TRBJ2-7; D may match TRBD1 or TRBD2 (5 bases each). The CDR3 sequence is 13 residues long. CDR1 and CDR2 (germline): LNHDA, SQIVND (reference sequence). Trimming removed 4 bases from V and 6 bases from J, with 13 bases in between. The CDR3 sequence: CASSTPKGTEQYF. As DNA, the CDR3 is TGTGCCAGTAGTACCCCGAAGGGGACCGAGCAGTACTTC. The whole variable domain, remainder taken from reference TRBV19 and TRBJ2-7, is DGGITQSPKYLFRKEGQNVTLSCEQNLNHDAMYWYRQDPGQGLRLIYYSQIVNDFQKGDIAEGYSVSREKKESFPLTVTSAQKNPTAFYLCASSTPKGTEQYFGPGTRLTVT.

The rearrangement uses TRBV9 and TRBJ2-3, with D uncertain. V was trimmed by 0 bases and J by 2 bases, leaving 16 bases between them. The germline V gene has CDR1 SGDLS and CDR2 YYNGEE. This CDR3 comprises 17 residues. The CDR3: CASSVGVSKAYTDTQYF. The CDR3 bases are TGTGCCAGCAGCGTAGGGGTTTCTAAAGCATACACAGATACGCAGTATTTT.

The V gene is TRBV11-2, the J gene TRBJ2-7; the D is unclear. Germline assignment: CDR1 SGHAT and CDR2 FQNNGV. The CDR3 totals 15 residues. V was pared by 0 bases and J by 0 bases, with 9 bases between. The CDR3, as DNA: TGTGCCAGCAGCTTAGATGTCAGTAGCTCCTACGAGCAGTACTTC. It yields the protein CASSLDVSSSYEQYF.

As to this clone: Other nucleotide sequences from this sample produce the same CDR3. The chain carries TRBV14 and TRBJ1-1; 8 bases match TRBD1. Trimming at V came to 2 bases and at J to 1 base, leaving 3 bases not matched to a gene. Germline CDR1 reads SGHDN; CDR2 reads FVKESK. The CDR3 runs 15 residues. CDR3 loop: CASSQRTGRNTEAFF. CDR3 sequence (DNA): TGTGCCAGCAGCCAAAGGACAGGGCGGAACACTGAAGCTTTCTTT.

The table lists this clone with a count of one. The chain joins TRBV19 to TRBJ2-7, with 7 nucleotides matching TRBD1. Germline values: CDR1 LNHDA, CDR2 SQIVND (reference sequence). CDR3 size: 14 residues. Germline trimming cut 3 bases from V and 3 bases from J; bases unmatched to any gene: 5. The CDR3 region has the DNA TGTGCCAGTAGTATGACCGGGACAGTCTACGAGCAGTACTTC. It specifies CASSMTGTVYEQYF.

There are a few counts of this clone. This same CDR3 is encoded by further DNA sequences in the sample. The CDR3 DNA reads TGTGCCAGCAATCTGTCCTACGAGCAGTACTTC. Residues: CASNLSYEQYF. V is TRBV2 and J is TRBJ2-7; no reliable D call. The V and J ends lost 7 bases and 1 base respectively, with 5 bases between them. CDR3 length: 11 amino acids. Germline loops: CDR1 SNHLY, CDR2 FYNNEI.

This chain uses TRBV6-1 with TRBJ1-1; TRBD1 matches at 7 bases. Unmatched junction bases numbered 8, after V lost 8 bases and J lost 2 bases. The germline CDR1 and CDR2 sequences are MNHNS and SASEGT. The CDR3 covers 14 residues. The CDR3 spells CASARQGPNTEAFF. CDR3 DNA sequence: TGTGCCAGCGCAAGACAGGGACCAAACACTGAAGCTTTCTTT.

A remark on this clone: Within the sample, other DNA sequences also encode this same CDR3. The J gene is TRBJ2-1, the V gene TRBV18; D perhaps matches TRBD2 (6 bases). Germline V gene lookup returns CDR1 KGHSH and CDR2 LQKENI. The CDR3 totals 13 residues. V lost 0 bases and J 7 bases, leaving 7 bases between the germline ends. CDR3: CASSPPGRNEQFF. The CDR3, as DNA: TGTGCCAGCTCACCACCGGGGAGGAATGAGCAGTTCTTC. Together with reference TRBV18 and TRBJ2-1, the CDR3 gives the full variable domain: NAGVMQNPRHLVRRRGQEARLRCSPMKGHSHVYWYRQLPEEGLKFMVYLQKENIIDESGMPKERFSAEFPKEGPSILRIQQVVRGDSAAYFCASSPPGRNEQFFGPGTRLTVL.

The chain has TRBV5-4 and TRBJ2-2, with D unresolved. V lost 2 bases and J lost 1, with 12 bases in between. The germline V gene encodes CDR1 SGHNT and CDR2 YYREEE (reference sequence). The CDR3 is 16 residues long. CDR3 in amino acids: CASSFVGALNTGELFF. The CDR3 coding sequence is TGTGCCAGCAGCTTTGTAGGAGCCTTGAACACCGGGGAGCTGTTTTTT.

This chain joins TRBV28 and TRBJ2-1, with 9 bases lining up with TRBD2. Germline CDR1 is MDHEN and CDR2 is SYDVKM. The CDR3 totals 16 residues. Germline trimming cut 8 bases from V and 4 bases from J; bases unmatched to any gene: 12. Written as DNA, the CDR3 is TGTGCCAGCTGTCTAGCGGGAAAGGCCTTGTACAATGAGCAGTTCTTC. Translating gives CASCLAGKALYNEQFF.

The chain is built from TRBV15 and TRBJ2-7, with 8 bases identical to TRBD2. Germline values: CDR1 LNHNV, CDR2 YYDKDF (reference sequence). J lost 3 bases, V lost 4 bases, and 5 bases had no gene match. CDR3 length: 14 amino acids. As DNA, the CDR3 is TGTGCCACCAGCATCGGACTAGCTGTCTACGAGCAGTACTTC. It yields the protein CATSIGLAVYEQYF.

DNA of the CDR3: TGTGCCAGCAGCTCCATCGGGACCTCCTACGAGCAGTACTTC. It encodes CASSSIGTSYEQYF. The rearrangement uses TRBV5-4 and TRBJ2-7, with D perhaps matching TRBD1 or TRBD2 (5 bases each). V lost 3 bases and J lost 0, with 10 bases in between. CDR1 and CDR2 from the germline V gene are SGHNT and YYREEE (reference sequence). The CDR3 sequence is 14 residues long.

V usage is TRBV7-2 and J usage is TRBJ2-2, with 7 bases matching TRBD1. Germline lookup yields CDR1 SGHTA and CDR2 FQGNSA. The CDR3 runs 16 residues. The V and J ends lost 1 base and 5 bases, in that order; junction bases with no gene match: 7. CDR3 in amino acids: CASSLEDRIRTGELFF. The CDR3 DNA is TGTGCCAGCAGCTTAGAGGACAGGATCAGGACCGGGGAGCTGTTTTTT.

J is TRBJ2-3 and V is TRBV29-1, with D possibly matching TRBD1 (5 bases). Germline CDR1 and CDR2: SQVTM and ANQGSEA. Trimming took 7 bases from V and 0 from J, leaving 8 bases between them. This CDR3 region has 12 residues. CDR3 loop: CSGRVSTDTQYF. The CDR3 region has the DNA TGCAGCGGCAGGGTTAGCACAGATACGCAGTATTTT.

The rearrangement links TRBV18 to TRBJ2-2; 11 bases align to TRBD1. J was trimmed by 3 bases and V by 1 base; bases with no gene match: 10. Germline V gives CDR1 KGHSH, CDR2 LQKENI. This CDR3 has 19 amino acids. CDR3 DNA sequence: TGTGCCAGCTCACCACTAAGGACAGGGGGCCTACCAGACACCGGGGAGCTGTTTTTT. Translated, it gives CASSPLRTGGLPDTGELFF.

The chain has TRBV9 and TRBJ2-6; D gene uncertain. This CDR3 spans 16 amino acids. V lost 0 bases and J lost 2, with 9 bases in between. Germline V CDR1 and CDR2: SGDLS, YYNGEE. The CDR3 loop reads CASSVVGDAGANVLTF. The DNA for the CDR3 is TGTGCCAGCAGCGTAGTCGGAGATGCTGGGGCCAACGTCCTGACTTTC.

J is TRBJ2-6 and V is TRBV7-2; 10 nucleotides line up with TRBD2. The CDR3 sequence is 19 residues long. Germline CDR1 is SGHTA and CDR2 is FQGNSA. J was trimmed by 2 bases and V by 4 bases; bases with no gene match: 11. In DNA form, the CDR3 reads TGTGCCAGCAGCTCTAGAGGGCTAGCGGGAGTAACTGGGGCCAACGTCCTGACTTTC. This sequence encodes CASSSRGLAGVTGANVLTF.

The V and J genes are TRBV19 and TRBJ1-5; D uncertain. The V end was cut by 3 bases, the J end by 7 bases, with 10 bases between. CDR3 length: 13 amino acids. From germline, CDR1 is LNHDA and CDR2 SQIVND (reference sequence). The CDR3 loop is CASSMSFSQPQHF. The CDR3 DNA follows: TGTGCCAGTAGTATGTCCTTTTCCCAGCCCCAGCATTTT.

Worth noting for this clone: This specimen includes other DNA sequences encoding the same CDR3. This rearrangement joins TRBV27 to TRBJ1-2, with D uncertain. Germline V gene data show CDR1 as MNHEY and CDR2 as SMNVEV (reference sequence). The V and J ends lost 6 bases and 8 bases respectively, with 13 bases between them. The CDR3 extends over 12 amino acids. CDR3 protein: CASSFPGGGYTF. The CDR3 DNA reads TGTGCCAGCAGCTTCCCGGGCGGAGGCTACACCTTC.

The V gene is TRBV5-6, the J gene TRBJ2-7; 9 nucleotides align to TRBD1. Germline CDR1 is SGHDT and CDR2 is YYEEEE. This CDR3 has 15 residues. The junction had 8 bases not matched to a gene; V was cut back by 6 bases and J by 1 base. In DNA form, the CDR3 reads TGTGCCAGCACCAGACCGGGACAGGGATCCTACGAGCAGTACTTC. Residues: CASTRPGQGSYEQYF.